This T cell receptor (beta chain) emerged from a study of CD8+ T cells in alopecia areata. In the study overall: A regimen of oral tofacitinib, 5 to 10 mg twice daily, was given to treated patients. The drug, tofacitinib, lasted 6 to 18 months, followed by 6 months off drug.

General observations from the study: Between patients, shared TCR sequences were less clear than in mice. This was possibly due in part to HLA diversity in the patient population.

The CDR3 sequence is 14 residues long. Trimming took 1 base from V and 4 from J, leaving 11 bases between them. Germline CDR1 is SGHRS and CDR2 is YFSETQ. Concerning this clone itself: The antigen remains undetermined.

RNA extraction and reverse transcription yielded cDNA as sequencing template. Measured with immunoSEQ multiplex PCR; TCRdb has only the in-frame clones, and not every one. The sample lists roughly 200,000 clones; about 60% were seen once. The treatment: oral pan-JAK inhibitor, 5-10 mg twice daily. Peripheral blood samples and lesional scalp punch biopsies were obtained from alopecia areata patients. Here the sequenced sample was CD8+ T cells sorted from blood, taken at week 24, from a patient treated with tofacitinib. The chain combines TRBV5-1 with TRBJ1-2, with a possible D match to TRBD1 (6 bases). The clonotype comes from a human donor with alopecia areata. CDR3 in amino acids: CASSLRQAFYGYTF. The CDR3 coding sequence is TGCGCCAGCAGCTTGCGACAGGCTTTCTATGGCTACACCTTC.